This T cell receptor (beta chain) was recorded in a study of response to subunit inactivated influenza vaccine. MiXCR, applied by TCRdb to the RT-PCR reads, yields one record per CDR3 protein. The sample lists approximately 530,000 distinct CDR3 sequences, approximately 7.1% occurring once. Whole-study findings and limits: That few new T cells are recruited by each seasonal influenza vaccination was the authors' suggestion.

For this clonotype: Its antigen is still unknown.

V was shortened by 5 bases and J by 5 bases, with 18 bases between the two germline ends. This CDR3 contains 16 residues. The rearrangement links TRBV12-3 or TRBV12-4 to TRBJ1-4; D possibly corresponds to TRBD1 (6 bases). This receptor was obtained from a man between 45 and 75 years old who received an inactivated influenza vaccine. Sequencing used PBMCs from blood, obtained roughly 24 months after vaccination. CDR3 region: CASSLSTGTKNEKLFF. The CDR3 DNA follows: TGTGCCAGCAGTCTAAGCACAGGGACAAAGAATGAAAAACTGTTTTTT.